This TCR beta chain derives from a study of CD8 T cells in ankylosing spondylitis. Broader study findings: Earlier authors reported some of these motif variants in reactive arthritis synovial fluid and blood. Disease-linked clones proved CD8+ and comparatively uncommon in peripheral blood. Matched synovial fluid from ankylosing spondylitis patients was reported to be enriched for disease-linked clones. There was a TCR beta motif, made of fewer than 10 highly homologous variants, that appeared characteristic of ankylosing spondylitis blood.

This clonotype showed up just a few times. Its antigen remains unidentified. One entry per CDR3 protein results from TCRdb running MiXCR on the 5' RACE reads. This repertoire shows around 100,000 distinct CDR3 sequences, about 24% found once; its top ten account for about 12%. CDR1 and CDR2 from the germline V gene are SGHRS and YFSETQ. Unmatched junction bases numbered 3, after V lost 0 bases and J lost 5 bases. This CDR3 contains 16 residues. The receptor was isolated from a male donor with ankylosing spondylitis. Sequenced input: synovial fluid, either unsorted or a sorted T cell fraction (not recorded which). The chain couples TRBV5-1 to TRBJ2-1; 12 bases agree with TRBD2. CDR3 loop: CASSLGGTSGHNEQFF. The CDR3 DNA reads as TGCGCCAGCAGCTTGGGAGGGACTAGCGGGCACAATGAGCAGTTCTTC.